This is a list of T cell receptor beta chains from one sample in a study of regulatory T cells in long-lasting Graves disease. Each CDR3 protein gets one entry after TCRdb re-called the multiplex PCR reads with MiXCR. Here the sample spans around 400,000 distinct CDR3 sequences, 15% being singletons. This same sample was also taken into another study, of T cells in Graves' hyperthyroidism and ophthalmopathy.

The specimen comprised peripheral blood mononuclear cells (PBMCs), sampled at new diagnosis, from a patient treated with antithyroid drugs. These receptors were obtained from a woman between 40 and 50 years old with Graves disease. The CDR3 runs from the conserved cysteine through the conserved F or W. D genes are given only for firm matches. Clone size is stated in some rows and not others, as once, few, many or a class when expanded.

size	V	J	D	CDR3	DNA
many	TRBV12-3/TRBV12-4	TRBJ2-7	-	CASSLEGSEQYF	TGTGCCAGCAGCTTGGAGGGCTCCGAGCAGTACTTC
-	TRBV10-3	TRBJ1-4	-	CAISDQHSGLENEKLFF	TGTGCCATCAGTGATCAACATTCAGGGCTTGAAAATGAAAAACTGTTTTTT
-	TRBV11-2	TRBJ2-7	TRBD1	CASSLTGTGYEQYF	TGTGCCAGCAGCTTAACCGGGACAGGGTACGAGCAGTACTTC
many	TRBV12-3/TRBV12-4	TRBJ1-4	-	CASGHTNEKLFF	TGTGCCAGCGGGCACACTAATGAAAAACTGTTTTTT
-	TRBV7-9	TRBJ2-2	TRBD2	CASSHSGEIITGELFF	TGTGCCAGCAGCCATAGCGGGGAGATAATAACCGGGGAGCTGTTTTTT
many	TRBV11-2	TRBJ1-1	TRBD1	CASSLGYGRGDDTEAFF	TGTGCCAGCAGCTTAGGATATGGCAGGGGGGACGATACTGAAGCTTTCTTT
few	TRBV27	TRBJ1-3	-	CASSSDSSGNTIYF	TGTGCCAGCAGTTCGGACAGCTCTGGAAACACCATATATTTT
many	TRBV27	TRBJ2-1	-	CASSSRAYNEQFF	TGTGCCAGCAGTTCGCGAGCTTACAATGAGCAGTTCTTC
many	TRBV11-3	TRBJ2-1	TRBD2	CASSLEGSGRPYNEQFF	TGTGCCAGCAGCTTAGAGGGTAGCGGGAGACCGTACAATGAGCAGTTCTTC
few	TRBV10-2	TRBJ2-7	-	CASSELSGQNRYEQYF	TGCGCCAGCAGTGAGTTGTCGGGACAAAACCGCTACGAGCAGTACTTC
many	TRBV20-1	TRBJ2-5	-	CSAQIQETQYF	TGCAGTGCCCAGATACAAGAGACCCAGTACTTC
many	TRBV2	TRBJ1-3	-	CASSPTVTSGNTIYF	TGTGCCAGCAGCCCGACAGTGACTTCTGGAAACACCATATATTTT
many	TRBV6-5	TRBJ1-5	TRBD1	CASSYGDRSNQPQHF	TGTGCCAGCAGTTACGGGGACAGGAGCAATCAGCCCCAGCATTTT
many	TRBV12-3/TRBV12-4	TRBJ2-2	TRBD1	CASSPGQGGELFF	TGTGCCAGCAGTCCCGGACAGGGCGGGGAGCTGTTTTTT
many	TRBV24-1	TRBJ2-7	-	CAISGTDSYEQYF	TGTGCCATCTCCGGGACGGACTCCTACGAGCAGTACTTC
-	TRBV5-6	TRBJ1-1	-	CASSLVGDRREAFF	TGTGCCAGCAGCTTGGTTGGGGACCGCAGAGAAGCTTTCTTT
many	TRBV9	TRBJ1-4	-	CASSVGWADGEKLFF	TGTGCCAGCAGCGTAGGATGGGCTGACGGTGAAAAACTGTTTTTT
many	TRBV29-1	TRBJ2-7	TRBD2	CSVETSVSYEQYF	TGCAGCGTTGAAACTAGCGTCTCCTACGAGCAGTACTTC
few	TRBV4-1	TRBJ2-7	TRBD2	CASSQEVSGVAYEQYF	TGCGCCAGCAGCCAAGAGGTTAGCGGGGTGGCCTACGAGCAGTACTTC
-	TRBV19	TRBJ2-5	-	CASSIGSTGQETQYF	TGTGCCAGTAGTATAGGTTCGACGGGCCAAGAGACCCAGTACTTC
many	TRBV28	TRBJ2-5	-	CASRRDGLSYF	TGTGCCAGCAGGCGGGACGGGCTTTCGTACTTC
many	TRBV11-2	TRBJ1-5	-	CASSKGYNQPQHF	TGTGCCAGCAGCAAGGGATACAATCAGCCCCAGCATTTT
many	TRBV24-1	TRBJ2-3	TRBD2	CATSGGLAGTIAPQDTQYF	TGTGCCACCAGTGGAGGACTAGCGGGAACAATAGCACCTCAGGATACGCAGTATTTT
many	TRBV28	TRBJ2-7	TRBD2	CASKAGGLSYEQYF	TGTGCCAGCAAAGCGGGAGGGCTCTCCTACGAGCAGTACTTC
many	TRBV28	TRBJ2-6	TRBD1	CASSLSSSGQGLTGANVLTF	TGTGCCAGCAGTTTATCCTCATCAGGACAGGGCCTCACTGGGGCCAACGTCCTGACTTTC
-	TRBV15	TRBJ2-7	-	CATSRDRGGQYEQYF	TGTGCCACCAGCAGAGATCGTGGGGGCCAGTACGAGCAGTACTTC
many	TRBV11-3	TRBJ2-7	-	CASSPRLSIEQYF	TGTGCCAGCAGCCCCCGGTTGAGCATCGAGCAGTACTTC
many	TRBV12-3/TRBV12-4	TRBJ2-2	TRBD1	CASSLRGTGVFGELFF	TGTGCCAGCAGCCTCAGAGGGACAGGGGTTTTCGGGGAGCTGTTTTTT